The rows below give T cell receptor beta chains drawn from one sample of a study of human T cells and chemical hapten exposure. Using its own MiXCR run on the RACE reads, TCRdb lists one record per CDR3 protein. The sample yields more than 100,000 distinct CDR3 sequences, less than 15% seen once. The specimen was whole blood, collected in connection with sensitization to the hapten diphenylcyclopropenone (DPC). The receptors stem from a woman aged 18-30 years with alopecia areata. Some clones in this sample may be carry-over from other donors' samples. Both conserved end residues are part of each CDR3. A D gene is named only where the DNA matches it firmly. Not every row has a clone size; where given, it reads once, few, many or a size class.

d_call,j_call,v_call,clone_size,cdr3_nt,cdr3_aa
NA,TRBJ2-2,TRBV4-3,few,TGCGCCAGCAGCCACGTTGACGGGGAGCTGTTTTTT,CASSHVDGELFF
NA,TRBJ2-2,TRBV18,NA,TGTGCCAGCTCACCGCAGGGGAAAGAGGGCACCGGGGAGCTGTTTTTT,CASSPQGKEGTGELFF
NA,TRBJ2-5,TRBV12-5,many,TGTGCTAGTGGTTTGAGACAGCAAGAGACCCAGTACTTC,CASGLRQQETQYF
NA,TRBJ2-5,TRBV28,many,TGTGCCAGCAGTTTATTACAGGGACTTCAAGAGACCCAGTACTTC,CASSLLQGLQETQYF
TRBD1,TRBJ2-3,TRBV6-6,few,TGTGCCAGCAGTTACCCGGGACAGGGGTCGGGGGATACGCAGTATTTT,CASSYPGQGSGDTQYF
NA,TRBJ2-3,TRBV28,many,TGTGCCAGCAATCCCCCCAGGGGGGCGGGGGGAGCGGGAGATACGCAGTATTTT,CASNPPRGAGGAGDTQYF
TRBD1,TRBJ2-5,TRBV29-1,NA,TGCAGCGCGGGGACAGGGGAACGGACCCAGTACTTC,CSAGTGERTQYF
NA,TRBJ2-3,TRBV7-9,few,TGTGCCAGCAGCCCCCGAGGTAGGGGGACAGATACGCAGTATTTT,CASSPRGRGTDTQYF
NA,TRBJ1-3,TRBV9,many,TGTGCCAGCAGCGTATCCAGGGGCTCTGGAAACACCATATATTTT,CASSVSRGSGNTIYF
NA,TRBJ2-1,TRBV12-3/TRBV12-4,NA,TGTGCCAGCAGTTCTTACTACAATGAGCAGTTCTTC,CASSSYYNEQFF
NA,TRBJ1-5,TRBV5-5,few,TGTGCCAGCAGCTTTAATTTCCAGGGAAGCAATCAGCCCCAGCATTTT,CASSFNFQGSNQPQHF
NA,TRBJ2-3,TRBV18,NA,TGTGCCAGCTCACCACCGATAGGAAAGGATACGCAGTATTTT,CASSPPIGKDTQYF
TRBD1,TRBJ1-1,TRBV7-2,many,TGTGCCAGCAGCACTAGAGGGACAGGGGGAGGGAACACTGAAGCTTTCTTT,CASSTRGTGGGNTEAFF
TRBD2,TRBJ2-7,TRBV20-1,NA,TGCAGTGCTGTTCTAGCGGGGGGACCCTACGAGCAGTACTTC,CSAVLAGGPYEQYF
NA,TRBJ1-2,TRBV30,NA,TGTGCCTGGAACCCGGGAGGGAGTCATGGCTACACCTTC,CAWNPGGSHGYTF
NA,TRBJ2-3,TRBV27,NA,TGTGCCAGCAGTTTATACGTTAGCACAGATACGCAGTATTTT,CASSLYVSTDTQYF
TRBD1,TRBJ1-6,TRBV28,few,TGTGCCAGCAGCCCCAGGAGGAGGACAGGCAATTCACCCCTCCACTTT,CASSPRRRTGNSPLHF
TRBD2,TRBJ2-4,TRBV7-2,NA,TGTGCCAGCAGCTTAGTTGCTGCGGGGGGGCCTACCTTAGCCAAAAACATTCAGTACTTC,CASSLVAAGGPTLAKNIQYF
TRBD2,TRBJ2-7,TRBV10-3,few,TGTGCCATCAGTGAGTCGGACCCTCGGTACGGGGGGTTCCCCTACGAGCAGTACTTC,CAISESDPRYGGFPYEQYF
NA,TRBJ1-5,TRBV21-1,NA,TGTGCCAGCAGCAACACAGGCAATCAGCCCCAGCATTTT,CASSNTGNQPQHF
NA,TRBJ2-7,TRBV9,few,TGTGCCAGCAGCGTAGGCCACAGCACCTACGAGCAGTACTTC,CASSVGHSTYEQYF
NA,TRBJ1-1,TRBV20-1,many,TGCAGTCCCACCAGGATGGTCACTGAAGCTTTCTTT,CSPTRMVTEAFF
NA,TRBJ1-2,TRBV16,few,TGTGCCAGCACCCCGGGGACCCGCGGGTTCTATGGCTACACCTTC,CASTPGTRGFYGYTF
NA,TRBJ1-5,TRBV4-1,NA,TGCGCCAGCAGCCAAGACGGGGGGGCGGGAGGTCAGCCCCAGCATTTT,CASSQDGGAGGQPQHF
NA,TRBJ2-5,TRBV5-1,NA,TGCGCCAGCAGCTTGGCAGACGATACCGGGGAGACCCAGTACTTC,CASSLADDTGETQYF
TRBD2,TRBJ2-2,TRBV4-3,many,TGCGCCAGCAGCCAACCACCTTTCTCACTAGCGGGGGCCCCCGGGGAGCTGTTTTTT,CASSQPPFSLAGAPGELFF
NA,TRBJ1-2,TRBV12-3/TRBV12-4,NA,TGTGCCAGCAGTTTATCCTCCCGGGGGGGATTCGACTATGGCTACACCTTC,CASSLSSRGGFDYGYTF
NA,TRBJ2-7,TRBV20-1,few,TGCAGTGCTACCCGGGGGGCCGTATCCTACGAGCAGTACTTC,CSATRGAVSYEQYF
NA,TRBJ1-1,TRBV18,NA,TGTGCCAGCTCACCCATTCCCGGGACGGTGAACACTGAAGCTTTCTTT,CASSPIPGTVNTEAFF
NA,TRBJ2-5,TRBV24-1,many,TGTGCCACCAGTGATTCGCCTCAAAGGGTAGCGGAAGAGACCCAGTACTTC,CATSDSPQRVAEETQYF
TRBD1,TRBJ2-5,TRBV7-9,NA,TGTGCCAGCAGCGAAACAGGGGTTCCGGAGACCCAGTACTTC,CASSETGVPETQYF
NA,TRBJ2-2,TRBV3-1,few,TGTGCCAGCAGCCACACAAACTCGAACACCGGGGAGCTGTTTTTT,CASSHTNSNTGELFF
NA,TRBJ2-7,TRBV11-2,NA,TGTGCCAGCAGCTTAGTAAGTTTTTCCTACGAGCAGTACTTC,CASSLVSFSYEQYF
TRBD1,TRBJ1-5,TRBV28,many,TGTGCCAGCAGTTTCCTCTTTAGGGGGCGAGCGGGTCAGCCCCAGCATTTT,CASSFLFRGRAGQPQHF
NA,TRBJ2-3,TRBV6-2/TRBV6-3,few,TGTGCCAGCAGTTACTCGGGTCGCAGTCCCGGCACAGATACGCAGTATTTT,CASSYSGRSPGTDTQYF
NA,TRBJ1-2,TRBV3-1,few,TGTGCCAGCAGCCAAGTAGGACAAGTTAATGGCTACACCTTC,CASSQVGQVNGYTF
NA,TRBJ1-1,TRBV10-2,many,TGCGCCAGCACCCTCGGCAGGGGCGGGAACACTGAAGCTTTCTTT,CASTLGRGGNTEAFF
NA,TRBJ1-5,TRBV12-3/TRBV12-4,many,TGTGCCAGCAACCGAGCGGGCCTAGTGGATAGCAATCAGCCCCAGCATTTT,CASNRAGLVDSNQPQHF
NA,TRBJ2-4,TRBV19,few,TGTGCCAGTAGCCAAAGGGAGGCCAAAAACATTCAGTACTTC,CASSQREAKNIQYF
NA,TRBJ2-5,TRBV12-3/TRBV12-4,NA,TGTGCCAGCAGTTTTGGAGGGGGCAATCAAGAGACCCAGTACTTC,CASSFGGGNQETQYF
TRBD2,TRBJ2-1,TRBV24-1,medium-sized,TGTGCCACCAGTGATTTGGGCGCGGGGGATTACAATGAGCAGTTCTTC,CATSDLGAGDYNEQFF
NA,TRBJ2-7,TRBV9,NA,TGTGCCAGCAGCCCCGGGGGACAAGCTTTCTACTACGAGCAGTACTTC,CASSPGGQAFYYEQYF
NA,TRBJ2-1,TRBV4-2,few,TGTGCCAGCAGCCAACGTAGTACAGGGAGAACGAGCAATGAGCAGTTCTTC,CASSQRSTGRTSNEQFF
NA,TRBJ2-3,TRBV24-1,NA,TGTGCCACCCGGGCGTCTAGCACAGATACGCAGTATTTT,CATRASSTDTQYF
NA,TRBJ1-1,TRBV6-2/TRBV6-3,NA,TGTGCCAGCGCATTGAACACTGAAGCTTTCTTT,CASALNTEAFF
NA,TRBJ2-7,TRBV5-6,NA,TGTGCCAGCAGCTTGGGTCTAACCTACGAGCAGTACTTC,CASSLGLTYEQYF
NA,TRBJ1-1,TRBV12-3/TRBV12-4,many,TGTGCCAGCAGTTTTTTCGGCCACACTGAAGCTTTCTTT,CASSFFGHTEAFF
NA,TRBJ1-1,TRBV6-2/TRBV6-3,many,TGTGCCAGCTCCCTTTGGGGGGAAGCTTTCTTT,CASSLWGEAFF
NA,TRBJ1-4,TRBV25-1,many,TGTGCCAGCAGTACTGCGGTGACAACTAATGAAAAACTGTTTTTT,CASSTAVTTNEKLFF
TRBD2,TRBJ2-1,TRBV19,NA,TGTGCCAGTAGTATTACTAGCGGGGGCAACAATGAGCAGTTCTTC,CASSITSGGNNEQFF
NA,TRBJ1-4,TRBV20-1,few,TGCAGTGCTAGAGGAGGGGTCGGGGCAATTAATGAAAAACTGTTTTTT,CSARGGVGAINEKLFF
TRBD1,TRBJ1-3,TRBV7-2,NA,TGTGCCAGCAGCTTAGGGGACAGGGTTGGGTCTGGAAACACCATATATTTT,CASSLGDRVGSGNTIYF
TRBD2,TRBJ2-3,TRBV6-5,many,TGTGCCAGCAGTTATGGGCGGGGGGCCACAGATACGCAGTATTTT,CASSYGRGATDTQYF
NA,TRBJ1-2,TRBV5-1,few,TGCGCCAGCAGCTCCGACAGCTCTAACTATGGCTACACCTTC,CASSSDSSNYGYTF